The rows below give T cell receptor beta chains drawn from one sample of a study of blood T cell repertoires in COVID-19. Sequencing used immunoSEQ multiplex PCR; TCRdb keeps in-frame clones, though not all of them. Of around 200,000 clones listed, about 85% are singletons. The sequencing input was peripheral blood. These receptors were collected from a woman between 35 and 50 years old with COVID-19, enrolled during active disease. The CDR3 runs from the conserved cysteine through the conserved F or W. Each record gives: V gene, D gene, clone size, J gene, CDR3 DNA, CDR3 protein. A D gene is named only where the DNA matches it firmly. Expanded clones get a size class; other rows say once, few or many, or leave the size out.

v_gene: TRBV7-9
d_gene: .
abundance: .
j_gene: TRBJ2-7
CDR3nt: TGTGCCAGCAGCTTAGGTCGGGACACCCTGATTTCGAGCTCCTACGAGCAGTACTTC
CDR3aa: CASSLGRDTLISSSYEQYF

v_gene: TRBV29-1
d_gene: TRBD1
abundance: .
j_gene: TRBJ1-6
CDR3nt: TGCAGCGTTGAAGATGGGACAGGGAAAGTCTCACCCCTCCACTTT
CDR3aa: CSVEDGTGKVSPLHF

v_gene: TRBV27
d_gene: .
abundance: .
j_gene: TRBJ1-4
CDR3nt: TGTGCCAGCAGTTTTGCGGGGGCGCGAATGGAAAAACTGTTTTTT
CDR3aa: CASSFAGARMEKLFF

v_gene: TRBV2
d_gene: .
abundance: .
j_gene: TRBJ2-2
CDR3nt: TGTGCCAGCAGTGAGGTCAGTAGCGGGAACACCGGGGAGCTGTTTTTT
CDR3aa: CASSEVSSGNTGELFF

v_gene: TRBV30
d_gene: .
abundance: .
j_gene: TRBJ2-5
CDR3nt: TGTGCCTGGAGTCCTAGAATCGAGACCCAGTACTTC
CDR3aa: CAWSPRIETQYF

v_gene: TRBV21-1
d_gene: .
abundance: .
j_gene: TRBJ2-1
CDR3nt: TGTGCCAGCAGCAAACCCCAAGAACTACAGGGCCCACGCAATGAGCAGTTCTTC
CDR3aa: CASSKPQELQGPRNEQFF

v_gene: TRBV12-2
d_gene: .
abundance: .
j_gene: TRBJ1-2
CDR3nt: TGTGCAAGTCGCTTAGAATTTCGGCCCGGGGGGGTGGAGGGCTACACCTTC
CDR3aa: CASRLEFRPGGVEGYTF

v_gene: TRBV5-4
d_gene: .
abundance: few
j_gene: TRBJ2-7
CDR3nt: TGTGCCAGCAGCCCCGGAGGAGCAGGCCCCTACGAGCAGTACTTC
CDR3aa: CASSPGGAGPYEQYF

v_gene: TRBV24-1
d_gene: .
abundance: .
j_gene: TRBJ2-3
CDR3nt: TGTGCCACCAGTGACCCAGATTCTTACACAGATACGCAGTATTTT
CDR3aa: CATSDPDSYTDTQYF

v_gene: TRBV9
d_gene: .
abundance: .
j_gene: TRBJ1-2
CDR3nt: TGTGCCAGCAGCGTAGCGGAGGGCACTCTCTATGGCTACACCTTC
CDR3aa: CASSVAEGTLYGYTF

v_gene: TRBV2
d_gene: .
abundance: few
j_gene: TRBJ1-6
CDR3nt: TGTGCCAGCAGTGACGAGTCTTATTCACCCCTCCACTTT
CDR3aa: CASSDESYSPLHF

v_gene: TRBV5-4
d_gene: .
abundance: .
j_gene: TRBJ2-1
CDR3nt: TGTGCCAGCAGCCTTACCGGGCGGGGAACCTACAATGAGCAGTTCTTC
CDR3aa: CASSLTGRGTYNEQFF

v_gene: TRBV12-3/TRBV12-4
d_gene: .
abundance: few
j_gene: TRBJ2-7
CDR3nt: TGTGCCAGCAGTTTAGACCGGTACGAGCAGTACTTC
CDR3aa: CASSLDRYEQYF

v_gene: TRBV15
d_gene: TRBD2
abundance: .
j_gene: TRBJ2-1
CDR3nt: TGTGCCACCAGCAGAAGACTAGCGGGAGTTAATGAGCAGTTCTTC
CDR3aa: CATSRRLAGVNEQFF

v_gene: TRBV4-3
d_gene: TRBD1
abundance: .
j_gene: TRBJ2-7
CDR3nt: TGCGCCAGCAGCCAAGGCCCGGGACAGGGCCACGAGCAGTACTTC
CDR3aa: CASSQGPGQGHEQYF

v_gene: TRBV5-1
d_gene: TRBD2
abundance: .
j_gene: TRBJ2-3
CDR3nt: TGCGCCAGCAGCGTTACTAGCGGGAGGGCAGATACGCAGTATTTT
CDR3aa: CASSVTSGRADTQYF

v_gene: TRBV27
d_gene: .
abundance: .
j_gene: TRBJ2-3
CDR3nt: TGTGCCAGCAGTCTCCAGGGGAGCACAGATACGCAGTATTTT
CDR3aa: CASSLQGSTDTQYF

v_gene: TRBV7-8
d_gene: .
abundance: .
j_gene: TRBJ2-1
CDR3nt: TGTGCCAGCAGCTCAGAATCCTACAATGAGCAGTTCTTC
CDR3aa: CASSSESYNEQFF

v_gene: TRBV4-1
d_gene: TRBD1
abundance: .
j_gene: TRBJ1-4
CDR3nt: TGCGCCAGCAGCCGGGGGACAGGGAATGAAAAACTGTTTTTT
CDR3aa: CASSRGTGNEKLFF

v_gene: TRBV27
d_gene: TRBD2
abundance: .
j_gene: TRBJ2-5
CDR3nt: TGTGCCAGCCGCGGGGCGGCGCGGGGGGAGGAGACCCAGTACTTC
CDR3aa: CASRGAARGEETQYF

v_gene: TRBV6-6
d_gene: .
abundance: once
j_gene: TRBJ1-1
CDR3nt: TGTGCCAGCAGGAAGACAGCCTACATGAACACTGAAGCTTTCTTT
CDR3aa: CASRKTAYMNTEAFF

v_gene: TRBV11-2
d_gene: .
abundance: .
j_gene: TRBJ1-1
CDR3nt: TGTGCCAGCAGCTTAGAGGGGGGGGGCGTAAAAGCTTTCTTT
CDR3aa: CASSLEGGGVKAFF

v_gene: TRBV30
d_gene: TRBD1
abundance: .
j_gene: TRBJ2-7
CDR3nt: TGTGCCTGGAGTGCGACAGGGCGGATTGCACACTTC
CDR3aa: CAWSATGRIAHF

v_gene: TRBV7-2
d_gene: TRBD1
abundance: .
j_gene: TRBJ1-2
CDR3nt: TGTGCCAGCAGCTTACAGGGGGCGGTCTCTGGCTACACCTTC
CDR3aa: CASSLQGAVSGYTF

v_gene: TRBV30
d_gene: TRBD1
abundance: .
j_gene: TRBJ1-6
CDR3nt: TGTGCCTGGAATTGGGACAGGGCCAAAGGGTCACCCCTCCACTTT
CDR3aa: CAWNWDRAKGSPLHF

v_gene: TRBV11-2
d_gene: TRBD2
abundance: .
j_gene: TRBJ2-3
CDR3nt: TGTGCCAGCAGCGTTGCTAGCGGGGGTACAGATACGCAGTATTTT
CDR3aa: CASSVASGGTDTQYF

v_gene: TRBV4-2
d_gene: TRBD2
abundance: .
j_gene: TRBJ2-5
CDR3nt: TGTGCCAGCAGCCAAGACGGACTAGCGGGGGCAGAGACCCAGTACTTC
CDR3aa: CASSQDGLAGAETQYF

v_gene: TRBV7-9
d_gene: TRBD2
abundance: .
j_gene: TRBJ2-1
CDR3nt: TGTGCCAGCAGCCCCATAGCGGGGAGGGCTTACAATGAGCAGTTCTTC
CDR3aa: CASSPIAGRAYNEQFF

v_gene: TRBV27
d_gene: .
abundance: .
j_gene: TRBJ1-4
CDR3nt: TGTGCCAGCAGTCCGGGAGATAAACTGTTTTTT
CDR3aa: CASSPGDKLFF

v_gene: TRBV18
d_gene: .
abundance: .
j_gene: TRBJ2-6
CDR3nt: TGTGCCAGCTCACCACCGCAGTCGGGGGCCAACGTCCTGACTTTC
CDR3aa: CASSPPQSGANVLTF

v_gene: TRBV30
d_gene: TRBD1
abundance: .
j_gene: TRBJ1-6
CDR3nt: TGTGCCTGGAGTGCCGACAGGGCTCCCAGTAGGTCACCCCTCCACTTT
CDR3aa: CAWSADRAPSRSPLHF

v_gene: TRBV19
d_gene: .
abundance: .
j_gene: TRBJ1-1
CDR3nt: TGTGCCAGTACCTCTGACAGGTTTGAGTTGAACACTGAAGCTTTCTTT
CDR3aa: CASTSDRFELNTEAFF

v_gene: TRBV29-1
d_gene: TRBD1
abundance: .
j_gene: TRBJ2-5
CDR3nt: TGCAGCGTTAGGACAGGACAAGAGACCCAGTACTTC
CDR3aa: CSVRTGQETQYF

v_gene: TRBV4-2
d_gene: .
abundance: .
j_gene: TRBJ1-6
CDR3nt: TGTGCCAGCAGTCAGACTGTTCGCGGCTCCTATAATTCACCCCTCCACTTT
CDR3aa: CASSQTVRGSYNSPLHF

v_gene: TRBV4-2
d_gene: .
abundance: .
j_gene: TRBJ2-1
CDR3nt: TGTGCCAGCAGCCCGGGGAGTCCCCATGAGCAGTTCTTC
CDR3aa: CASSPGSPHEQFF

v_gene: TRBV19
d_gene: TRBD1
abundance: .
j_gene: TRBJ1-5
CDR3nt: TGTGCCAGTAGTAAAGACAGGGGATATAGCAATCAGCCCCAGCATTTT
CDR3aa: CASSKDRGYSNQPQHF

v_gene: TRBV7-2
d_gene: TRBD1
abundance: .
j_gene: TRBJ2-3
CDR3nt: TGTGCCAGCAGCCTGCGGACAGGGGCAGGGACAGATACGCAGTATTTT
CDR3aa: CASSLRTGAGTDTQYF

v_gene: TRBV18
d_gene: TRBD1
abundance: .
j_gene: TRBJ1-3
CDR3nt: TGTGCCAGCTCACTCGGGACAGACTCTGGAAACACCATATATTTT
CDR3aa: CASSLGTDSGNTIYF

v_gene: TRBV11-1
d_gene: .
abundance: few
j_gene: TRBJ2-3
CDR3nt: TGTGCCAGCAGCCCCGTTACCGGGGGAACAGATACGCAGTATTTT
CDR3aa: CASSPVTGGTDTQYF

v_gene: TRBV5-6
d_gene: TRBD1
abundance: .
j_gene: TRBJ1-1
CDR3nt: TGTGCCAGCAGCTTGCCCCTCGGACAGGGGGCGAACACTGAAGCTTTCTTT
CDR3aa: CASSLPLGQGANTEAFF

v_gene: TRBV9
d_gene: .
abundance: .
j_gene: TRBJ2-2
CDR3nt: TGTGCCAGCAGCGTACGGGGAAAGGACACCGGGGAGCTGTTTTTT
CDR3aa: CASSVRGKDTGELFF

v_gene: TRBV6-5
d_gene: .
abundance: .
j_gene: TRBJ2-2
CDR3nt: TGTGCCAGCAGTTACAACCGGGACTTCTCGACCGGGGAGCTGTTTTTT
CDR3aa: CASSYNRDFSTGELFF

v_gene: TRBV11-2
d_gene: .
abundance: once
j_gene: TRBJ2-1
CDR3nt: TGTGCCAGCACCCTGTTCACAGGGTTTGACTCACATGAGCAGTTCTTC
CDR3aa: CASTLFTGFDSHEQFF

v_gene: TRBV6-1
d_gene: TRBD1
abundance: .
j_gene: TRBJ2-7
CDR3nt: TGTGCCAGCAGTGAGCTCCCGGGACAGGGCCCCTACGAGCAGTACTTC
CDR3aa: CASSELPGQGPYEQYF

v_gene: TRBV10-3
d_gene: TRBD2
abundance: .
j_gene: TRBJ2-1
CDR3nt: TGTGCCATCACCCGGTCCGGGGGAGGGACTGAGCAGTTCTTC
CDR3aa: CAITRSGGGTEQFF

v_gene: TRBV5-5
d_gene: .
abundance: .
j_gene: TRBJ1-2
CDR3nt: TGTGCCAGCAGCGGGGGGGCACGGGGAACCTATGGCTACACCTTC
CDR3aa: CASSGGARGTYGYTF

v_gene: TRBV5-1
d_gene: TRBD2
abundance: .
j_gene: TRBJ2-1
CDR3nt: TGCGCCAGCAGCGGCACTAGCGGGTACAATGAGCAGTTCTTC
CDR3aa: CASSGTSGYNEQFF

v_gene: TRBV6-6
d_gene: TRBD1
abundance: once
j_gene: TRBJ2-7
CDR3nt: TGTGCCAGCAGTTACCCCCCGGACAGGGAAGGGCGAAAGCAGTACTTC
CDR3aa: CASSYPPDREGRKQYF

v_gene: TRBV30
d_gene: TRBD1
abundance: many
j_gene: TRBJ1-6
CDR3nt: TGTGCCTGGAGTGTACACCCCTCATGGGCAGGGGGCAATTCACCCCTCCACTTT
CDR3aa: CAWSVHPSWAGGNSPLHF

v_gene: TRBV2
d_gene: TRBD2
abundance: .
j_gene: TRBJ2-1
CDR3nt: TGTGCCAGCAGTAGACTAGCGGTCCTTAAGAAGTACAATGAGCAGTTCTTC
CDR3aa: CASSRLAVLKKYNEQFF

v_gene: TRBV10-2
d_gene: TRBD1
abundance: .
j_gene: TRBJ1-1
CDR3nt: TGCGCCAGCAGTGAGGCCGGGACAGGGTCAGAAGCTTTCTTT
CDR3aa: CASSEAGTGSEAFF

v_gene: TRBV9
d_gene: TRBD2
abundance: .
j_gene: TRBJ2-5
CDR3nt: TGTGCCAGCAGCGCTAGCTGGACTAGCGGGTTAGAGACCCAGTACTTC
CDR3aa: CASSASWTSGLETQYF

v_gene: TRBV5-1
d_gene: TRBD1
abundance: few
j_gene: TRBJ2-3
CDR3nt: TGCGCCAGCAGCTTCACTGGGACAGGGACAGATACGCAGTATTTT
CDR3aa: CASSFTGTGTDTQYF

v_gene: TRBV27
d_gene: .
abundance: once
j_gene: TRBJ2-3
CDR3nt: TGTGCCAGCAGTTCGACCAGACTTTCGGATACGCAGTATTTT
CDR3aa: CASSSTRLSDTQYF

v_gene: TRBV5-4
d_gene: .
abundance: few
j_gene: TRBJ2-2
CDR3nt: TGTGCCAGCAGCACAGGAGGGCCGACCGGGGAGCTGTTTTTT
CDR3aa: CASSTGGPTGELFF

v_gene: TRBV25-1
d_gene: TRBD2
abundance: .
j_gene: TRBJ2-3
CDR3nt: TGTGCCAGCAGTGAATTGATAGCGGGGGATAGCACAGATACGCAGTATTTT
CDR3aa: CASSELIAGDSTDTQYF

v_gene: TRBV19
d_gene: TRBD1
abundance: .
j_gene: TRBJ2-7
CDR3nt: TGTGCCAGTAGTATCCGACAGGGTGACCACGAGCAGTACTTC
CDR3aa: CASSIRQGDHEQYF

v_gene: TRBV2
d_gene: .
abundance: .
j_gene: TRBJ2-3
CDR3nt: TGTGCCAGCCGGACGGGAGCCACAGATACGCAGTATTTT
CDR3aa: CASRTGATDTQYF